This T cell receptor (beta chain) was profiled in a study of T cell responses to AZD1222 COVID-19 vaccine. This CDR3 contains 15 residues. CDR1 and CDR2 (germline): MNHEY, SMNVEV (reference sequence). The ends were cut back, 8 bases at V and 4 bases at J, with 20 bases in the middle. As to this clone: What it binds is unknown.

Sequencing used immunoSEQ multiplex PCR; TCRdb keeps in-frame clones, though not all of them. The sample has approximately 140,000 clones; about 90% are singletons. General study results and limits: It should be noted that donors were predominantly white British and more often female, and clonal diversity was possibly underestimated. A reported finding is that nearly half of spike-specific TCRs target unmutated variant regions. All repertoire sampling was performed exclusively after the peak T cell response.

This clonotype was obtained from an adult who received the AZD1222 COVID-19 vaccine. The material sequenced was peripheral blood, taken 28 days after the second AZD1222 dose. The chain recombines TRBV27 with TRBJ1-2; D not resolved. The CDR3 DNA follows: TGTGCCAGCCACATGCCCCTAGTTCAATCCTATGGCTACACCTTC. Translated: CASHMPLVQSYGYTF.